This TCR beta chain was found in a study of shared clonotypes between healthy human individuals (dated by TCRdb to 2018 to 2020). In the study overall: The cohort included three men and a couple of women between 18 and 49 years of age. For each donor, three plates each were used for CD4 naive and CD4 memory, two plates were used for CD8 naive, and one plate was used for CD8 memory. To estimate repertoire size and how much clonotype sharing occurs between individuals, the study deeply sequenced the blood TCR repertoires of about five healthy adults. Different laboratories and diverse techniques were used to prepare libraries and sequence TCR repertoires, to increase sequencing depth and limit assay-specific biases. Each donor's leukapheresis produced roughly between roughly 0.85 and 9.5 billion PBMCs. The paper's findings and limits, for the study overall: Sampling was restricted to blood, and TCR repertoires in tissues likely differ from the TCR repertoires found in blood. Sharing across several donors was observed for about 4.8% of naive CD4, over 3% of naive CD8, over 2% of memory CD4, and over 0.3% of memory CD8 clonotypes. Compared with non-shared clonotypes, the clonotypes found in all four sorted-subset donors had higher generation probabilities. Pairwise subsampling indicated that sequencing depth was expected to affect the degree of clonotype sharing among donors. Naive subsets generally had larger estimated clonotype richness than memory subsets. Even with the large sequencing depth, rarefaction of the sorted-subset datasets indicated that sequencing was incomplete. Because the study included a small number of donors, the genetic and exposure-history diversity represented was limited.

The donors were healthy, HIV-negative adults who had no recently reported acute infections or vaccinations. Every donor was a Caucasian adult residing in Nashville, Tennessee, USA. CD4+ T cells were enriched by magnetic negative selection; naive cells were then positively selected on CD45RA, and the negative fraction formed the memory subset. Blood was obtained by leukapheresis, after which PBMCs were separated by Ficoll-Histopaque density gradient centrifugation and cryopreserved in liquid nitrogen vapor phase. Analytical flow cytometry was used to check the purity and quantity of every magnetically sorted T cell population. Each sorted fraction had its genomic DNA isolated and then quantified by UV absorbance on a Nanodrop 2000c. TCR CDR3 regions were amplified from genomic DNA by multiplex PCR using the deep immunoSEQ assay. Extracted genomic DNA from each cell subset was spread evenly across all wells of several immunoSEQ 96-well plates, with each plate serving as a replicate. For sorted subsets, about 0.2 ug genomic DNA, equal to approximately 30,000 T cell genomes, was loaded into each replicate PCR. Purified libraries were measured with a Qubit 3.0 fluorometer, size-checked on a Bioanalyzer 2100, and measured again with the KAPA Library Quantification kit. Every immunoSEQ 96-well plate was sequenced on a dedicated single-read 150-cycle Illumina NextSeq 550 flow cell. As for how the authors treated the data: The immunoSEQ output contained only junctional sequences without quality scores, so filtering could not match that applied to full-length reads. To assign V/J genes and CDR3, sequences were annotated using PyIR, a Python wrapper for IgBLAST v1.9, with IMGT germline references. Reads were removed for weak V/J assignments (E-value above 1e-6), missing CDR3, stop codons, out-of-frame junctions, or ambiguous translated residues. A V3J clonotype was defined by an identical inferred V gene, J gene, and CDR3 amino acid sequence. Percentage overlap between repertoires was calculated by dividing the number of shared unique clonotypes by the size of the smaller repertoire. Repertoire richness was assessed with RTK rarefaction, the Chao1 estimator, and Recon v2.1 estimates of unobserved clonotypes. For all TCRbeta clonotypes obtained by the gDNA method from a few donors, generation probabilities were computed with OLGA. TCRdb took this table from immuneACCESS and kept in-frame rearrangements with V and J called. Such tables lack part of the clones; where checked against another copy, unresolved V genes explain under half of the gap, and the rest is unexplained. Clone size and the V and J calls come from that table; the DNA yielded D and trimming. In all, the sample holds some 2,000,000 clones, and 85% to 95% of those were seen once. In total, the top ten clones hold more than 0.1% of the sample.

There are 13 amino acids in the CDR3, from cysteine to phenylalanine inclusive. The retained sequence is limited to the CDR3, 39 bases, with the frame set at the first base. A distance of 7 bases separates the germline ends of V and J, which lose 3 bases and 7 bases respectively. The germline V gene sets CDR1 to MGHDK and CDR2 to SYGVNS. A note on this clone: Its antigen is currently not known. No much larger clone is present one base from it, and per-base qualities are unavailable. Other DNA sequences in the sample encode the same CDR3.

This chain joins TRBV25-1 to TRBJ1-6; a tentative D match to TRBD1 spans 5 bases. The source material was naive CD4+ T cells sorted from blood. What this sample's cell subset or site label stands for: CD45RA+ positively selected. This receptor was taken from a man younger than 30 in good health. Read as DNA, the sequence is TGTGCCAGCAGTGAGCAGGGAAATTCACCCCTCCACTTT. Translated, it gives CASSEQGNSPLHF.